Below, one TCR beta chain is given with its context. Methotrexate plus calcineurin inhibitor accompanied controls' myeloablative marrow transplants; sampling was 1 year later. The CDR3 consists of 14 residues. CDR1 SGHKS and CDR2 YYEKEE come from the germline V gene (reference sequence). Trimming removed 4 bases from V and 3 bases from J; junction bases left unmatched: 2. This record comes from a study of T cells after posttransplantation cyclophosphamide. Only in-frame clones appear in the TCRdb table, and some are missing; sequencing was by immunoSEQ multiplex PCR. The sample contains 15,000 or so clones, around 87% of which appear only once.

This receptor was taken from a male patient between 45 and 59 years old who received an allogeneic stem cell transplant from an unrelated donor, was CMV-positive, and had chronic GVHD only. The graft donor may account for some of the T cells. The material sequenced was PBMCs, taken after an allogeneic stem cell transplant with a calcineurin inhibitor and methotrexate. This chain connects TRBV5-5 to TRBJ2-5, with 11 bases identical to TRBD2. This CDR3 is CASSGGLAEETQYF. The CDR3, as DNA: TGTGCCAGCAGCGGGGGACTAGCGGAAGAGACCCAGTACTTC.